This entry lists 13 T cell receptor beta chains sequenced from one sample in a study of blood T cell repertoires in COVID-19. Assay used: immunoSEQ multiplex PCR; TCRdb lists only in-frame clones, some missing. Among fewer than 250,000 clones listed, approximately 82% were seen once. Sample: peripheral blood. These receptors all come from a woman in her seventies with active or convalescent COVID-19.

CDR3 protein: CSVVGLAGGYVYNEQFF. The CDR3 DNA reads TGCAGCGTTGTAGGACTAGCGGGAGGGTATGTCTACAATGAGCAGTTCTTC. This chain joins TRBV29-1 and TRBJ2-1; 15 positions match TRBD2. Germline V lookup: CDR1 SQVTM, CDR2 ANQGSEA. The CDR3 is 17 amino acids. V lost 4 bases and J lost 3; bases outside the gene matches: 7.

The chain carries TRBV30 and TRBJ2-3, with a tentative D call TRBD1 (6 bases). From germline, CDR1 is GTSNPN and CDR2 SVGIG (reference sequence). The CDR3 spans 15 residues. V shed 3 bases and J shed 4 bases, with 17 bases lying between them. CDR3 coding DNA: TGTGCCTGGAGCCAGGGGAGTGGGATTGCAGATACGCAGTATTTT. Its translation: CAWSQGSGIADTQYF. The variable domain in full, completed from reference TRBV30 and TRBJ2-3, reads SQTIHQWPATLVQPVGSPLSLECTVEGTSNPNLYWYRQAAGRGLQLLFYSVGIGQISSEVPQNLSASRPQDRQFILSSKKLLLSDSGFYLCAWSQGSGIADTQYFGPGTRLTVL.

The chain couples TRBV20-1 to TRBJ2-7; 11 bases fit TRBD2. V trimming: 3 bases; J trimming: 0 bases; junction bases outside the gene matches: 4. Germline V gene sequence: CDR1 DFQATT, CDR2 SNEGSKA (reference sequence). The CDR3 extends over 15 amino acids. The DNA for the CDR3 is TGCAGTGCTAGTAAGGGACTAGCGGTCTCCTACGAGCAGTACTTC. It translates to CSASKGLAVSYEQYF.

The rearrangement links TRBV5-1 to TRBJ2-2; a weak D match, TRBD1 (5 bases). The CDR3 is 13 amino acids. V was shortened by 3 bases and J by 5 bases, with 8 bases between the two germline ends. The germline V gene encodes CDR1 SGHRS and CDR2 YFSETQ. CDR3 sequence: CASSYQGTGELFF. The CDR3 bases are TGCGCCAGCAGCTACCAGGGTACCGGGGAGCTGTTTTTT.

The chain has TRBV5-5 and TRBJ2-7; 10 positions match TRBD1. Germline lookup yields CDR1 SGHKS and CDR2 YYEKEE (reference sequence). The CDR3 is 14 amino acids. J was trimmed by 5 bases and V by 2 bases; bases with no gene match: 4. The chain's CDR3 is CASSFGTGVHEQYF. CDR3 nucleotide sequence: TGTGCCAGCAGCTTTGGGACAGGGGTCCACGAGCAGTACTTC. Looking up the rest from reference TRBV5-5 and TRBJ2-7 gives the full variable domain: DAGVTQSPTHLIKTRGQQVTLRCSPISGHKSVSWYQQVLGQGPQFIFQYYEKEERGRGNFPDRFSARQFPNYSSELNVNALLLGDSALYLCASSFGTGVHEQYFGPGTRLTVT.

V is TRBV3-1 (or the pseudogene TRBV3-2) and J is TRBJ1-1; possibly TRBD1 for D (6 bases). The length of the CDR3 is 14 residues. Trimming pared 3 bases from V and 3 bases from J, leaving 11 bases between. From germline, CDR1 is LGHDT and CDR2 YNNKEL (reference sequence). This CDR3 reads CASSHRDTHTEAFF. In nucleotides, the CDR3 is TGTGCCAGCAGCCACCGGGACACTCACACTGAAGCTTTCTTT.

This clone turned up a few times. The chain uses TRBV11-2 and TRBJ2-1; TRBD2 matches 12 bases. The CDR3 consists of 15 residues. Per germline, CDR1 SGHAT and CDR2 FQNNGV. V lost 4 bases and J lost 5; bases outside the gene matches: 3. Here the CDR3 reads CASSSRTSGNNEQFF. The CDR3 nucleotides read TGTGCCAGCAGCTCCCGGACTAGCGGGAACAATGAGCAGTTCTTC.

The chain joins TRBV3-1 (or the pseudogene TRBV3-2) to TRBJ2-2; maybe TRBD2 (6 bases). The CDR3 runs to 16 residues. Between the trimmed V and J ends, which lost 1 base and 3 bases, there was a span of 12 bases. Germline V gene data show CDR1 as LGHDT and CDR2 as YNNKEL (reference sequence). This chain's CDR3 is CASSQGRTGDTGELFF. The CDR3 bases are TGTGCCAGCAGCCAAGGGAGGACGGGGGACACCGGGGAGCTGTTTTTT.

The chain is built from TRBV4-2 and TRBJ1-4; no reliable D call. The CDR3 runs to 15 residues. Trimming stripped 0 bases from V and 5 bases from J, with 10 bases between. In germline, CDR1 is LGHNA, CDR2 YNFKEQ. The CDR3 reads CASSQDRVVNEKLFF. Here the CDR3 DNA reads TGTGCCAGCAGCCAAGATCGGGTCGTAAATGAAAAACTGTTTTTT.

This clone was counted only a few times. In DNA, the CDR3 is TGTGCCAGCAGTTTACAGGGAATAAGGAACACCGGGGAGCTGTTTTTT. It specifies CASSLQGIRNTGELFF. The V and J genes are TRBV7-2 and TRBJ2-2; D perhaps matches TRBD1 (6 bases). This CDR3 is built from 16 residues. Trimming left V 6 bases short and J 1 base short, with 15 bases between. CDR1 and CDR2 (germline): SGHTA, FQGNSA.

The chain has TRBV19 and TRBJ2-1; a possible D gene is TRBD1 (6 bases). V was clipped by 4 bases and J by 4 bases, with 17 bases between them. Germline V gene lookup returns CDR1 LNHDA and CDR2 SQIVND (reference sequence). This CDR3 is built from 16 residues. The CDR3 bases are TGTGCCAGTAGTACCGAGACAGGCGGTGGGTACAATGAGCAGTTCTTC. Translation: CASSTETGGGYNEQFF.

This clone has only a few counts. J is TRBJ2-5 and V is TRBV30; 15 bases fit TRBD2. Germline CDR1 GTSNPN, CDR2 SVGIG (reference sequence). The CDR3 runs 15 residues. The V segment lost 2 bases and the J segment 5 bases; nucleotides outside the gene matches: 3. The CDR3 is CAWSRGLAGGETQYF. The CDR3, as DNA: TGTGCCTGGAGTAGGGGACTAGCGGGAGGCGAGACCCAGTACTTC.

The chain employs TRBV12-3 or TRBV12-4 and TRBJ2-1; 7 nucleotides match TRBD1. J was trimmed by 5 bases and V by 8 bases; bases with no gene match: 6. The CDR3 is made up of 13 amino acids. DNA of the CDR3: TGTGCCAGCCCGGACAGGCTGGACAATGAGCAGTTCTTC. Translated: CASPDRLDNEQFF.